This T cell receptor beta chain was sequenced in a study of blood T cell repertoires in COVID-19. This clone was counted a few times. Clones were read by immunoSEQ multiplex PCR, and TCRdb kept only the in-frame ones, dropping some. The table has approximately 70,000 clones, 79% seen once. V lost 3 bases, J lost 5 bases, and 10 bases lay in between. The CDR3 spans 13 residues. Germline V gene data show CDR1 as LGHDT and CDR2 as YNNKEL (reference sequence). This sequence was found in a man in his sixties with active or convalescent COVID-19. Sequencing used peripheral blood. The rearrangement links TRBV3-1 (or the pseudogene TRBV3-2) to TRBJ1-1; D uncertain. The DNA of the CDR3 is TGTGCCAGCAGCCAGTACGGGAGGACTGAAGCTTTCTTT. Residues: CASSQYGRTEAFF.